This T cell receptor beta chain was profiled in a study of CD4 T cells in relation to SARS-CoV-2 and coronaviruses (dated by TCRdb to 2020 to 2023). In the study overall: In the ViraFEST assay, PBMCs were cultured with antigen for approximately 9 days, after which TCR beta CDR3s were sequenced to identify clonal expansions specific to the antigen. The negative reference condition was either a culture with an HIV-1 Nef peptide pool or a culture with no peptide. Using patient-derived lymphoblastoid cell lines, the shared crossreactive spike epitopes were mapped to their HLA restriction. At the level of individual TCR clonotypes, the study measured memory CD4+ T cell crossreactivity between SARS-CoV-2 spike protein and common cold coronavirus spike proteins. The Adaptive Biotechnologies TCR-sequencing kit was used for samples from a few pre-COVID donors and for the naive versus memory experiments, whereas the other data were Illumina-based. For other donors in the study, expansion assays were sequenced with a different, Illumina-based TCR-beta assay.

In regard to this clone: The clone's antigen remains unknown. No much larger clone exists at a distance of one base, and base qualities are not known.

To prepare the library, the immunoSEQ multiplex PCR assay was applied. For the original study's pipeline: During preprocessing, nonproductive sequences were discarded, as were any CDR3s that did not begin with C, did not end with F or W, or were shorter than 7 amino acids. Antigen-specific clonotypes were called with the MANAFEST web app, based on expansion relative to reference and other culture wells. To be counted as positive, a clone had to show significant expansion compared with the reference culture, at an FDR below 0.05, in 2 of 3 replicate wells. A further requirement for positive clones was significant expansion compared with all other tandem wells, along with an odds ratio above 5. Pairwise Levenshtein distance, computed with the stringdist R package after three terminal residues were trimmed from each end, was used as the measure of CDR3 homology. This immuneACCESS table, as held by TCRdb, lists in-frame sequences with V and J called but not all clones. Of the missing ones, under half trace to an unresolved V gene in checked studies; the others have no known cause. That table furnishes V, J and clone size, whereas the DNA furnished D and trimming. The sample table shows around 31,000 clones, and more than 70% are seen once. The ten biggest clones cover approximately 13% of the sample.

Overall results and qualifications from the work: No donor contributed both pre-pandemic and post-infection samples, which limited tracing the source of pre-existing responses. In 65% to 70% of donors, memory CD4+ clonotypes turned up that crossrecognized SARS-CoV-2 and at least one common cold coronavirus spike. Small numbers of patients and of tested TCRs were a limitation of the study. Since the crossreactivity analysis centred on spike protein, crossreactivity against other viral proteins was not assessed. Significantly weaker SARS-CoV-2-driven expansion was shown by crossreactive clones than by monoreactive clones, consistent with antigenic imprinting.

CDR1 and CDR2 were assigned from the germline V gene as MNHGY and SVAAGI. V is pared back by 5 bases and J by 9 bases, with 8 bases lying between the germline termini. Measured from the cysteine to the phenylalanine, the CDR3 is 11 residues long. Of the read, only the CDR3 DNA is kept; its 33 bases are in frame from base 1. CD4+ T cells from unexposed donors were collected before the COVID-19 pandemic (2011-2018). The EasySep CD4+ T cell isolation kit was used to isolate CD4+ T cells once the cultures had run for under 11 days. As cell numbers permitted, CD4+ T cells from unexposed donors were tested for reactivity to SARS-CoV-2 S and N and to four common cold coronavirus spike pools. About 1.8 million PBMCs per well were cultured in IMDM with about 5.5% human AB serum and about 10 IU/ml IL-2. Half of the culture medium was replaced with fresh IL-2-containing medium on days 3 and 7. Each peptide culture condition was generally run in triplicate replicate wells. The leukapheresis product for the unexposed donors was obtained through commercial purchase. Ficoll-Paque PLUS gradient centrifugation was used to isolate PBMCs from either whole blood or leukapheresis product. PBMCs were either used fresh in the expansion assay or cryopreserved at -140 degrees C. The QIAamp Micro DNA Kit was used to extract genomic DNA from the CD4+ T cells.

Sequencing was performed on CD4+ T cells from PBMCs, cultured in vitro. The chain uses TRBV6-9 and TRBJ2-4; the D gene lacks a confident call. The receptor was derived from a human donor in good health. The CDR3 reads CASSHYSIQYF. The DNA sequence is as follows: TGTGCCAGCAGTCATTATAGCATTCAGTACTTC.